Listed below are T cell receptor beta chains from one sample, sequenced in a study of shared clonotypes between healthy human individuals. Clones were read by immunoSEQ multiplex PCR, and TCRdb kept only the in-frame ones, dropping some. The repertoire holds around 690,000 clones, with 90% as singletons. Sequencing was done on a sample of memory CD8+ T cells from PBMCs. Source of these receptors: a man aged 18 to 29 in good health. Some clones in this sample may be carry-over from other donors' samples. CDR3s include the opening cysteine and the closing phenylalanine or tryptophan. Clone size is not always given. Where it is, it says once, few, many or a class for expanded clones.

size: .
V: TRBV21-1
CDR3: CASSKAKAGNRGVQPQHF

size: .
V: TRBV6-5
CDR3: CASSYSLSGVNTEAFF

size: once
V: TRBV4-2
CDR3: CASSQEFGQTYEQYF

size: .
V: TRBV7-8
CDR3: CASSLVLSMNTEAFF

size: .
V: TRBV5-1
CDR3: CASSLARERAYEQYF

size: few
V: TRBV19
CDR3: CASRTGSLAEQYF

size: .
V: TRBV7-9
CDR3: CASREPGLDYTGELFF

size: .
V: TRBV7-9
CDR3: CASSPPQRRLVGELFF

size: .
V: TRBV7-9
CDR3: CASSFGQGNSPLHF

size: .
V: TRBV7-9
CDR3: CASSPPAQADYNYGYTF

size: few
V: TRBV11-2
CDR3: CASSFSYEQYF

size: .
V: TRBV6-5
CDR3: CASSYSKFDEQFF

size: once
V: TRBV7-8
CDR3: CASSFYFAGSSYEQYF

size: .
V: TRBV5-6
CDR3: CASSYGTDPLWEQYF

size: .
V: TRBV6-5
CDR3: CASSYYYGSGANVLTF

size: .
V: TRBV7-2
CDR3: CASSFRRTTYEQYF

size: .
V: TRBV2
CDR3: CASRGGGEYGYTF

size: once
V: TRBV28
CDR3: CASSFGGEYEQYF

size: .
V: TRBV7-9
CDR3: CASSEDTNQETQYF

size: .
V: TRBV4-1
CDR3: CASTTPGAGFFNEQFF

size: .
V: TRBV6-4
CDR3: CASSEDGGSTDTQYF

size: .
V: TRBV9
CDR3: CASSGRDSNTNEKLFF

size: .
V: TRBV27
CDR3: CASSPFRSNTEAFF

size: .
V: TRBV7-3
CDR3: CASSLLGSGTDTQYF

size: once
V: TRBV7-9
CDR3: CASSSEIPQASSGNTIYF

size: .
V: TRBV7-9
CDR3: CASSFQLEKLFF

size: .
V: TRBV19
CDR3: CASTTHHRGTEAFF

size: .
V: TRBV5-8
CDR3: CASSSRTSGRRPGELFF

size: .
V: TRBV10-3
CDR3: CASGGTYEQYF

size: .
V: TRBV5-6
CDR3: CASSLGVRGSYNEQFF

size: .
V: TRBV28
CDR3: CASSSFTVYRADGQPQHF

size: once
V: TRBV19
CDR3: CASSIAGLKYNEQFF

size: .
V: TRBV4-1
CDR3: CASSQVGTGEQYF

size: .
V: TRBV5-6
CDR3: CASSFAGGYYEQYF

size: .
V: TRBV27
CDR3: CASSSTGMGPYGYTF

size: .
V: TRBV9
CDR3: CASSVSGSQETQYF

size: .
V: TRBV29-1
CDR3: CSVDRVGPLIYGYTF

size: .
V: TRBV27
CDR3: CASSFFRAGQPQHF

size: .
V: TRBV2
CDR3: CASSEQSNTGELFF

size: .
V: TRBV27
CDR3: CASSLGAYPNYGYTF